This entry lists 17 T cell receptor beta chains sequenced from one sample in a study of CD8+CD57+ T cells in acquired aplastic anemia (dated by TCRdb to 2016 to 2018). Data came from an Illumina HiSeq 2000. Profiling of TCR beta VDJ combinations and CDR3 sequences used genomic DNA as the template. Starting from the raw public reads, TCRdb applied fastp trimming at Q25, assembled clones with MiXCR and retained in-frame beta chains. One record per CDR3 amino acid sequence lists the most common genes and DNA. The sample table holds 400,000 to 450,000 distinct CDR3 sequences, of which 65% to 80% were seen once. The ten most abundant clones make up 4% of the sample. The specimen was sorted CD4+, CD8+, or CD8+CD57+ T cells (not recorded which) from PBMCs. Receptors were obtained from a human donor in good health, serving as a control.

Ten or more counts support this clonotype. DNA for the CDR3: TGCAGTGCTAGAGGGACGGGGGGGGTTGATCAGCCCCAGCATTTT. This sequence encodes CSARGTGGVDQPQHF. The rearrangement joins TRBV20-1 to TRBJ1-5; TRBD1 might be the D (5 bases). The CDR3 has 15 amino acids. V dropped 1 base and J dropped 5 bases, with 15 bases sitting between them. The germline V gene has CDR1 DFQATT and CDR2 SNEGSKA (reference sequence).

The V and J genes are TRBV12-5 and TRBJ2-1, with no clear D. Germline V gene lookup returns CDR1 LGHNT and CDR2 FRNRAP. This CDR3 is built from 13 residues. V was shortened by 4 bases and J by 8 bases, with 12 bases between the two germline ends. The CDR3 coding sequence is TGTGCTAGTGGTTATCCTGTTCGAGATGAGCAGTTCTTC. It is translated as CASGYPVRDEQFF.

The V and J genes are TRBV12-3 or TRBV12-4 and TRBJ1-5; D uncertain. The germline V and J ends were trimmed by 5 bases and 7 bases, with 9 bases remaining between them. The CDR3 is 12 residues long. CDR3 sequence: CASSPGIQPQHF. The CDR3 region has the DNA TGTGCCAGCAGTCCAGGCATCCAGCCCCAGCATTTT.

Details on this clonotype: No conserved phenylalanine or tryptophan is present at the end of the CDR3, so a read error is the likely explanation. The CDR3 reads CASSLEGRGEETQYL. The CDR3 nucleotides read TGTGCTAGCAGCTTAGAGGGGAGGGGTGAAGAGACCCAGTACCTC. This chain connects TRBV7-2 to TRBJ2-5, with TRBD2 matching 7 bases. Germline V CDR1 and CDR2: SGHTA, FQGNSA. The CDR3 runs 15 residues.

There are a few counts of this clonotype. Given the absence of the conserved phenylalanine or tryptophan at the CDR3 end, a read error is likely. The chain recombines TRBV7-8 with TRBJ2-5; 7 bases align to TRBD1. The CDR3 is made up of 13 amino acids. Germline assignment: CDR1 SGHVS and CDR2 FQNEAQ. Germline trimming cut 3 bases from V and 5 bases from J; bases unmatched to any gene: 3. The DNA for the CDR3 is TGTGCCAGCAGCTTGGGACAGCTGGAGACCCAGTACCTC. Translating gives CASSLGQLETQYL.

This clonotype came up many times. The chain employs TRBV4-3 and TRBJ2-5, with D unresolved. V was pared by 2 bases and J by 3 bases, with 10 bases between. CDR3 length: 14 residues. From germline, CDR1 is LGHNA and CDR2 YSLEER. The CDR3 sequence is CASSQRAGEETQYF. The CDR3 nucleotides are TGCGCCAGCAGCCAAAGGGCAGGAGAAGAGACCCAGTACTTC.

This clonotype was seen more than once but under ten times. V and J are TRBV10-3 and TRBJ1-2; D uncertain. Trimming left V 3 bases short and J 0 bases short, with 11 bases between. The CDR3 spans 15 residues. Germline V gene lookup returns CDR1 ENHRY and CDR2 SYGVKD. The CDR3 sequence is CAISDQPAANYGYTF. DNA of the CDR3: TGTGCCATCAGTGACCAACCGGCAGCTAACTATGGCTACACCTTC.

DNA for the CDR3: TGTGCCAGCAGTCGACTGGGACTAGCGGGGGAGGAGACCCAGTACTTC. Protein: CASSRLGLAGEETQYF. The chain joins TRBV12-3 or TRBV12-4 to TRBJ2-5; 14 bases fit TRBD2. This CDR3 spans 16 amino acids. After removal of 5 bases from V and 5 bases from J, the junction contained 7 bases not matched to a gene.

CDR3 amino acids: CASSNLGGDGYTF. The CDR3 DNA sequence: TGTGCCAGCAGCAACCTGGGGGGAGATGGCTACACCTTC. The chain carries TRBV2 and TRBJ1-2; maybe TRBD1 (5 bases). Germline V gene sequence: CDR1 SNHLY, CDR2 FYNNEI. This CDR3 is 13 amino acids long. V was cut by 6 bases and J by 6 bases, with 14 bases left in between.

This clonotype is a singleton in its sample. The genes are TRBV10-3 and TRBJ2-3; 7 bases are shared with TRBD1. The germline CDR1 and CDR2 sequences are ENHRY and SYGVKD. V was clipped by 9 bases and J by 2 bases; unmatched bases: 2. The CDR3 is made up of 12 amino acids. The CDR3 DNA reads TGTGCCATTGGGACAGACACAGATACGCAGTATTTT. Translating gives CAIGTDTDTQYF.

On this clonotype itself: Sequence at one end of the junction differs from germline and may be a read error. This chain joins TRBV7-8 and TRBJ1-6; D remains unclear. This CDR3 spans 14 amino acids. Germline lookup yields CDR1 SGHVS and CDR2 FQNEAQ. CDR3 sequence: CASTGPANTSHLHF. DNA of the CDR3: TGTGCCAGCACCGGACCCGCCAACACGTCACACCTCCACTTT.

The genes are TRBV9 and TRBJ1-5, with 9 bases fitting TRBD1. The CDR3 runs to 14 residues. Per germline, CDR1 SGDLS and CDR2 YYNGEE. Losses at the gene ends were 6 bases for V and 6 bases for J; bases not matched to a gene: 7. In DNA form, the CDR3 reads TGTGCCAGCATCACCGGGACAGGGAGTCAGCCCCAGCATTTT. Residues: CASITGTGSQPQHF. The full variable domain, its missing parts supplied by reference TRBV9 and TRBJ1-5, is DSGVTQTPKHLITATGQRVTLRCSPRSGDLSVYWYQQSLDQGLQFLIQYYNGEERAKGNILERFSAQQFPDLHSELNLSSLELGDSALYFCASITGTGSQPQHFGDGTRLSIL.

CDR3: CSARGVGGTDTQYF. CDR3 in DNA: TGCAGTGCTAGAGGCGTAGGGGGCACAGATACGCAGTATTTT. The chain joins TRBV20-1 to TRBJ2-3; tentative D call: TRBD1 (5 bases). With 1 base removed from V and 1 base from J, the gap between germline ends came to 9 bases. The CDR3 has 14 amino acids. The germline CDR1 and CDR2 sequences are DFQATT and SNEGSKA (reference sequence).

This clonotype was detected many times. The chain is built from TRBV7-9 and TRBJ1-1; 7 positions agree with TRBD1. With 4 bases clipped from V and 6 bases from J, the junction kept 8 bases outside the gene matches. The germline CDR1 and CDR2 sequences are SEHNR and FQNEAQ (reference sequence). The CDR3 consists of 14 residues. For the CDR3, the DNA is TGTGCCAGCAGCTACGGACAGGCCAAACCTGAAGCTTTCTTT. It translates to CASSYGQAKPEAFF. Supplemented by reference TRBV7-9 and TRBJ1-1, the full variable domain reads DTGVSQNPRHKITKRGQNVTFRCDPISEHNRLYWYRQTLGQGPEFLTYFQNEAQLEKSRLLSDRFSAERPKGSFSTLEIQRTEQGDSAMYLCASSYGQAKPEAFFGQGTRLTVV.

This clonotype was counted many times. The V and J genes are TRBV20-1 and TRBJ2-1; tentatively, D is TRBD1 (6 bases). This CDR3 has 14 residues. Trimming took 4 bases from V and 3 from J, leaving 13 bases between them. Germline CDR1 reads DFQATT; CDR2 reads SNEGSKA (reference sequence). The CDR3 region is CSATGTLIYNEQFF. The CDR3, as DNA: TGCAGTGCTACCGGGACACTAATCTACAATGAGCAGTTCTTC.

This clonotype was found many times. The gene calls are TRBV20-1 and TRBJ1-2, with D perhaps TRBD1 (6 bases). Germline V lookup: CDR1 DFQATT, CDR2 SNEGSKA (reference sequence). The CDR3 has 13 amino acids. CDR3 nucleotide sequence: TGCAGCCCGAGGGGGGTCGCGGCCTATGGCTACACCTTC. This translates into CSPRGVAAYGYTF.

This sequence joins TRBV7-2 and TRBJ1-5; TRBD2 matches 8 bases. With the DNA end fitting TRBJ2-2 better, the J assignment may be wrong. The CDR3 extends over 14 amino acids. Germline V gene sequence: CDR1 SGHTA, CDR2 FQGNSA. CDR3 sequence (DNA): TGTGCCAGCAGCTCCCCGGGGGGGGATCAGCCCCTGTTTTTT. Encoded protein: CASSSPGGDQPLFF.